This TCR beta chain appears in the sequencing data of a study of blood T cells in healthy people across ages. Overall study: In model experiments, template switching was able to capture about one barcoded beta molecule for every two T cells that were present.

The CDR3 is 14 residues long. About this clonotype itself: The antigen remains undetermined. Compared with germline, one end of the junction differs, possibly owing to a read error.

Study results and limitations: Roughly linear age-related decline in beta diversity appeared, significant by age approximately 40. Diversity estimated from one million T cells was considered an underestimate.

Together with a sample-barcoded 5' primer, a J-beta primer mix was included in a second PCR lasting roughly 6 to 12 cycles. The template-switch adaptor, which had 12 random nucleotides, put a tag on each cDNA molecule. TCRdb redid the calling of the 5' RACE reads with MiXCR, one entry per CDR3 protein. The sample contains about 1.8 million distinct CDR3 sequences, roughly 50% of which appear only once. The source material was blood. The V and J genes are TRBV12-3 or TRBV12-4 and TRBJ1-5; a weak D match, TRBD1 (6 bases). The TCR sequence derives from a woman in her 40s in good health. CDR3 residues: CACRLSGENQPQHF. Here the CDR3 DNA reads TGTGCCTGCAGGCTATCAGGGGAAAATCAGCCCCAGCATTTT.